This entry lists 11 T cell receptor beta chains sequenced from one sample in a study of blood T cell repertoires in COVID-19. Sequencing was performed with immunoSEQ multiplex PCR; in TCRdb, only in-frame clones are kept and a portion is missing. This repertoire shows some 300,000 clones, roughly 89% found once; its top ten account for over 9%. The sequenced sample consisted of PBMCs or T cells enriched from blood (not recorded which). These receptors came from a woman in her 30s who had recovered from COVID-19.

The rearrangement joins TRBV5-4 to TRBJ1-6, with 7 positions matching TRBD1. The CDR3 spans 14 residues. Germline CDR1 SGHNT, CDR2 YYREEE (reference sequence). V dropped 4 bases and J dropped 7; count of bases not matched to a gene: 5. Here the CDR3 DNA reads TGTGCCAGCAGCGAGGACAGGCGAAATTCACCCCTCCACTTT. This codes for CASSEDRRNSPLHF.

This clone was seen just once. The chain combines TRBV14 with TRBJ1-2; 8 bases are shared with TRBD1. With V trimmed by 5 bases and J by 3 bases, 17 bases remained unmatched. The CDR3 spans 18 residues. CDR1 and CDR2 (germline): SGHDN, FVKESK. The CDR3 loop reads CASSYDYFQGARDYGYTF. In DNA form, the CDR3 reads TGTGCCAGCAGCTACGATTACTTTCAGGGGGCGCGAGACTATGGCTACACCTTC.

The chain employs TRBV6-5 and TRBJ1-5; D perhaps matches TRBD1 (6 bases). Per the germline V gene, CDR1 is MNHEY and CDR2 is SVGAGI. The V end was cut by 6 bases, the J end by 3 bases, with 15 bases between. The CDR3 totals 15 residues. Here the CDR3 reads CASRPFRTDNQPQHF. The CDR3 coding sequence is TGTGCCAGCAGACCCTTTCGGACAGACAATCAGCCCCAGCATTTT.

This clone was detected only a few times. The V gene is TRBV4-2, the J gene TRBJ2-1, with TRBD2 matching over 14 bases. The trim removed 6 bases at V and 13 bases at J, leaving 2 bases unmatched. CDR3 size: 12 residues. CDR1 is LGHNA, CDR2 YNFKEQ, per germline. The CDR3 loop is CASRGLAGDQFF. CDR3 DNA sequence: TGTGCCAGCAGGGGACTAGCGGGAGATCAGTTCTTC.

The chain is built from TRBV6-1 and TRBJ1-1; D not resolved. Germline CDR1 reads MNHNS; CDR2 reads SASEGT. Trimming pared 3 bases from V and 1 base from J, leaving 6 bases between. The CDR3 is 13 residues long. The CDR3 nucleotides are TGTGCCAGCAGTGATCTAGGGAACACTGAAGCTTTCTTT. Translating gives CASSDLGNTEAFF.

The CDR3 DNA reads TGTGCCACCAGCAGAGTTTTATTGAGGGTAAAGCATAGCAATCAGCCCCAGCATTTT. Amino acid sequence: CATSRVLLRVKHSNQPQHF. V usage is TRBV15 and J usage is TRBJ1-5; no definite D call. This CDR3 is built from 19 residues. V shed 1 base and J shed 0 bases, with 19 bases lying between them. The germline V gene encodes CDR1 LNHNV and CDR2 YYDKDF (reference sequence).

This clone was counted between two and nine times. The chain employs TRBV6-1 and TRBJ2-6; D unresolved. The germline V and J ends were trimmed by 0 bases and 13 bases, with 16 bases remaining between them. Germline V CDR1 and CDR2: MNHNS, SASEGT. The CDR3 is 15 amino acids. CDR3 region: CASSEARDPTRVLTF. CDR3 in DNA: TGTGCCAGCAGTGAAGCGCGTGACCCCACGCGGGTCCTGACTTTC.

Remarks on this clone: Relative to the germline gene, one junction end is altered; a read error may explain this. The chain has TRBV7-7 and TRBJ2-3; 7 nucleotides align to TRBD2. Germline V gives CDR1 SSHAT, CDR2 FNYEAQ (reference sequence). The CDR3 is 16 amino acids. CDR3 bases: TGTGCTAGCAGCTCGGGAAGGGGAGGGGAAGGAGATACGCAGTATTTT. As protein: CASSSGRGGEGDTQYF. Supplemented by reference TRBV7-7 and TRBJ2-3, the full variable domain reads GAGVSQSPRYKVTKRGQDVTLRCDPISSHATLYWYQQALGQGPEFLTYFNYEAQPDKSGLPSDRFSAERPEGSISTLTIQRTEQRDSAMYRCASSSGRGGEGDTQYFGPGTRLTVL.

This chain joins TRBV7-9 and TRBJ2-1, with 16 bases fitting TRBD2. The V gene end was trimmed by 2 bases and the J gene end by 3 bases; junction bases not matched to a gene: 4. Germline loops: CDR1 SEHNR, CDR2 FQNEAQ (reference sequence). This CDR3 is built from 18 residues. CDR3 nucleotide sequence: TGTGCCAGCAGCTTACTGGGACTAGCGGGAGGGCACTACAATGAGCAGTTCTTC. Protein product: CASSLLGLAGGHYNEQFF.

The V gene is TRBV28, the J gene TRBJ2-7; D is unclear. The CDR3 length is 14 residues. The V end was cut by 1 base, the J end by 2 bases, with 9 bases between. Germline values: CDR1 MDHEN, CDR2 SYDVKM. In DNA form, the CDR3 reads TGTGCCAGCAGTTTATCACAGATCCCCTACGAGCAGTACTTC. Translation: CASSLSQIPYEQYF. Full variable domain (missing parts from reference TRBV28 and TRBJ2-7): DVKVTQSSRYLVKRTGEKVFLECVQDMDHENMFWYRQDPGLGLRLIYFSYDVKMKEKGDIPEGYSVSREKKERFSLILESASTNQTSMYLCASSLSQIPYEQYFGPGTRLTVT.

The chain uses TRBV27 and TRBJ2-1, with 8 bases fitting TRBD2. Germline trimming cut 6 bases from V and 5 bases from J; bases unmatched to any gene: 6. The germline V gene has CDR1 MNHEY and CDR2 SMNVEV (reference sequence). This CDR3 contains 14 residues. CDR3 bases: TGTGCCAGCAGCCGGCTAGCGGGTAACAATGAGCAGTTCTTC. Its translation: CASSRLAGNNEQFF.